This T cell receptor (beta chain) was sequenced during a study of post-analysis software for immune sequencing data. Study-wide findings and caveats: Among roughly 5 TRBV segments more frequent in patients than controls were TRBV5-6, TRBV5-1 and TRBV20-1.

This CDR3 has 16 amino acids. Trimming cost V 5 bases and J 3 bases; bases outside gene matches: 10. The TCR beta cDNA libraries carried unique molecular identifiers. T cells numbering roughly 0.85 to 11 million gave rise to about 540,000 cDNA molecules. TCRdb reanalysed the PCR reads using MiXCR and keeps one entry per CDR3 protein. Among fewer than 700,000 distinct CDR3 sequences listed, 44% were seen once. With regard to this clonotype: Its antigen is still unknown.

Sequenced sample: blood. The chain is built from TRBV12-3 or TRBV12-4 and TRBJ2-7, with 10 bases aligning to TRBD2. The receptor was isolated from a girl aged 5 to 17 with multiple sclerosis. For the CDR3, the DNA is TGTGCCAGCAGTACCAGCGGGAGGGCCAATATCTACGAGCAGTACTTC. As protein: CASSTSGRANIYEQYF.